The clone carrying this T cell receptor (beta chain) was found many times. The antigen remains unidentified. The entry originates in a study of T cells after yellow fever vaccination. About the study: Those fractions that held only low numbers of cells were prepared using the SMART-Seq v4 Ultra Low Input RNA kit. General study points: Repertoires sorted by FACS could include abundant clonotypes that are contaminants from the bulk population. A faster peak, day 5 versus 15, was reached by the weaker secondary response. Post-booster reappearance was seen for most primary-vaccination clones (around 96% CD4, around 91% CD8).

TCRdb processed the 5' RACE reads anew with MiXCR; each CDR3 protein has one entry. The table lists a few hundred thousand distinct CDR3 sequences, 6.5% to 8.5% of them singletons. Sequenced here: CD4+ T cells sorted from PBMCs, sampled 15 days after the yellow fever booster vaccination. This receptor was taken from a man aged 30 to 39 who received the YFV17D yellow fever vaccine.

The CDR3: CSARDVGADQPQHF. The CDR3 coding sequence is TGCAGTGCTAGAGATGTAGGGGCCGATCAGCCCCAGCATTTT. The chain recombines TRBV20-1 with TRBJ1-5; a weak D match, TRBD1 (5 bases). Trimming stripped 0 bases from V and 5 bases from J, with 11 bases between. Germline V gene data show CDR1 as DFQATT and CDR2 as SNEGSKA (reference sequence). The CDR3 is 14 residues long.